A single sample gave rise to the 27 T cell receptor beta chains below, sequenced in a study of Tregs in tolerant kidney transplant recipients. The assay was immunoSEQ multiplex PCR, and TCRdb's table has in-frame clones only and misses some. The table shows approximately 260,000 clones, with approximately 83% occurring only once. Input material: CD4+ T cells from blood. The receptors shown here come from a human donor in good health.

V and J are TRBV9 and TRBJ2-7; D is possibly TRBD1 (6 bases). Germline CDR1 and CDR2: SGDLS and YYNGEE. Trimming removed 1 base from V and 7 bases from J, with 12 bases in between. This CDR3 is 13 amino acids long. CDR3 sequence: CASSVRGQEEQYF. CDR3 DNA sequence: TGTGCCAGCAGCGTAAGGGGACAAGAAGAGCAGTACTTC.

V gene TRBV6-5 combines with J gene TRBJ2-1; either TRBD1 or TRBD2 may supply D (5 bases each). This CDR3 has 15 residues. Trimming left V 5 bases short and J 1 base short, with 12 bases between. Germline V gene sequence: CDR1 MNHEY, CDR2 SVGAGI. As DNA, the CDR3 is TGTGCCAGCAGTAAGGGGACGGGTTCCTACAATGAGCAGTTCTTC. Amino acid sequence: CASSKGTGSYNEQFF.

This clone was detected once. This sequence joins TRBV9 and TRBJ2-1; 9 nucleotides align to TRBD2. The length of the CDR3 is 14 residues. The V and J ends lost 0 bases and 13 bases, in that order; junction bases with no gene match: 8. Germline values: CDR1 SGDLS, CDR2 YYNGEE. CDR3 bases: TGTGCCAGCAGCGTAGATGGTAGAGCGGGGGGACAGTTCTTC. It yields the protein CASSVDGRAGGQFF.

As DNA, the CDR3 is TGTGCCAGCAGCTTAGCCTTAGGGGGGGCGGGCACAGATACGCAGTATTTT. It encodes CASSLALGGAGTDTQYF. The V gene is TRBV13, the J gene TRBJ2-3; TRBD2 is a possible D gene (7 bases). The CDR3 is made up of 17 amino acids. Between the trimmed V and J ends, which lost 1 base and 1 base, there was a span of 15 bases. CDR1 and CDR2 from the germline V gene are PRHDT and FYEKMQ (reference sequence). Based on the CDR3 plus reference TRBV13 and TRBJ2-3, the full variable domain is AAGVIQSPRHLIKEKRETATLKCYPIPRHDTVYWYQQGPGQDPQFLISFYEKMQSDKGSIPDRFSAQQFSDYHSELNMSSLELGDSALYFCASSLALGGAGTDTQYFGPGTRLTVL.

The rearrangement joins TRBV29-1 to TRBJ2-3, with 9 bases lining up with TRBD2. The CDR3 is made up of 15 amino acids. Germline CDR1 SQVTM, CDR2 ANQGSEA. J gave up 3 bases and V 6 bases, and 10 bases lay outside the gene matches. Here the CDR3 reads CSVGGVAGVTDTQYF. The CDR3 nucleotides read TGCAGCGTGGGAGGGGTAGCGGGAGTAACAGATACGCAGTATTTT.

The V and J genes are TRBV11-2 and TRBJ1-5; no definite D call. Germline V gene sequence: CDR1 SGHAT, CDR2 FQNNGV. Deletions cut 0 bases from V and 7 bases from J, with 13 bases between. The CDR3 is made up of 15 amino acids. The CDR3 DNA is TGTGCCAGCAGCTTAGATCTGGGCCCGGGACAGCCCCAGCATTTT. Its protein product is CASSLDLGPGQPQHF.

V and J are TRBV12-5 and TRBJ1-2; D may be TRBD1 (5 bases). Germline CDR1 reads LGHNT; CDR2 reads FRNRAP. Trimming removed 1 base at V and 4 bases at J, with 13 bases between. This CDR3 spans 15 amino acids. CDR3 in DNA: TGTGCTAGTGGTTTGGGGATCAGGGTTCCCTATGGCTACACCTTC. It yields the protein CASGLGIRVPYGYTF.

V usage is TRBV2 and J usage is TRBJ1-3; no definite D call. Trimming left V 8 bases short and J 0 bases short, with 17 bases between. Germline CDR1 SNHLY, CDR2 FYNNEI. This CDR3 has 16 residues. CDR3 nucleotides: TGTGCCAGCGAACCTTTTCGGGGAGGCTCTGGAAACACCATATATTTT. Translation: CASEPFRGGSGNTIYF.

The chain recombines TRBV9 with TRBJ1-3; 7 bases fit TRBD1. CDR3 size: 13 residues. The ends lost 3 bases at V and 7 bases at J; junction bases unmatched: 4. CDR1 and CDR2 from the germline V gene are SGDLS and YYNGEE. Here the CDR3 DNA reads TGTGCCAGCAGCGCCAACAGGGGTAACACCATATATTTT. It encodes CASSANRGNTIYF.

The rearrangement joins TRBV5-1 to TRBJ1-6, with a weak D call TRBD1 (6 bases). The CDR3 consists of 15 residues. CDR1 and CDR2 from the germline V gene are SGHRS and YFSETQ. V lost 2 bases to trimming and J lost 7 bases, with 13 bases between them. The CDR3 region has the DNA TGCGCCAGCAGCTTCCGGGGGGCGCAAAATTCACCCCTCCACTTT. Residues: CASSFRGAQNSPLHF.

The chain combines TRBV5-5 with TRBJ1-5; TRBD1 aligns across 8 bases. The trim removed 6 bases at V and 5 bases at J, leaving 7 bases unmatched. This CDR3 has 14 amino acids. Looked up from germline, CDR1 is SGHKS and CDR2 is YYEKEE (reference sequence). CDR3 in DNA: TGTGCCAGCACCCCGACAGGGGAAGATCAGCCCCAGCATTTT. Protein sequence: CASTPTGEDQPQHF.

The chain carries TRBV25-1 and TRBJ2-1, with a possible D match to TRBD1 (6 bases). Trimming stripped 1 base from V and 6 bases from J, with 10 bases between. The CDR3 contains 14 residues. Germline CDR1 is MGHDK and CDR2 is SYGVNS. DNA for the CDR3: TGTGCCAGCAGTGAATTCACAGGGAGCAATGAGCAGTTCTTC. Protein sequence: CASSEFTGSNEQFF.

The rearrangement links TRBV4-2 to TRBJ1-2, with a tentative D call TRBD1 (5 bases). The ends were cut back, 0 bases at V and 2 bases at J, with 13 bases in the middle. There are 16 residues in the CDR3. CDR1 is LGHNA, CDR2 YNFKEQ, per germline. CDR3 in amino acids: CASSQDLGPINYGYTF. The CDR3 bases are TGTGCCAGCAGCCAAGATTTGGGACCGATCAACTATGGCTACACCTTC.

The chain carries TRBV19 and TRBJ2-1; 9 nucleotides line up with TRBD1. Unmatched junction bases numbered 5, after V lost 5 bases and J lost 9 bases. From germline, CDR1 is LNHDA and CDR2 SQIVND (reference sequence). The CDR3 spans 13 residues. The CDR3: CASSPDRGIEQFF. The CDR3 bases are TGTGCCAGTAGTCCAGACAGGGGGATTGAGCAGTTCTTC.

The chain uses TRBV5-1 and TRBJ1-4; D is undetermined. The V gene lost 1 base and the J gene lost 0 bases, with 7 bases spanning the gap. Germline V CDR1 and CDR2: SGHRS, YFSETQ. This CDR3 region has 15 residues. The CDR3 DNA follows: TGCGCCAGCAGCTTGTGGGCAGCAACTAATGAAAAACTGTTTTTT. Translation: CASSLWAATNEKLFF. The full variable domain, rest sourced from reference TRBV5-1 and TRBJ1-4, is KAGVTQTPRYLIKTRGQQVTLSCSPISGHRSVSWYQQTPGQGLQFLFEYFSETQRNKGNFPGRFSGRQFSNSRSEMNVSTLELGDSALYLCASSLWAATNEKLFFGSGTQLSVL.

This chain's CDR3 is CASSPNQREAFF. The CDR3 DNA sequence: TGTGCCAGCAGTCCGAACCAGCGTGAAGCTTTCTTT. The chain recombines TRBV5-4 with TRBJ1-1, with D unclear. CDR1 is SGHNT, CDR2 YYREEE, per germline (reference sequence). This CDR3 is built from 12 residues. V lost 5 bases and J 7 bases, leaving 12 bases between the germline ends.

V is TRBV7-8 and J is TRBJ2-1; a weak D match, TRBD2 (5 bases). Germline V gene data show CDR1 as SGHVS and CDR2 as FQNEAQ. This CDR3 comprises 15 residues. Trimming left V 5 bases short and J 4 bases short, with 15 bases between. This CDR3 reads CASSPTGPGYNEQFF. DNA for the CDR3: TGTGCCAGCAGCCCCACGGGCCCGGGATACAATGAGCAGTTCTTC.

The gene calls are TRBV2 and TRBJ2-7; D call uncertain. The germline V gene encodes CDR1 SNHLY and CDR2 FYNNEI. The CDR3 runs to 13 residues. Trimming cost V 6 bases and J 2 bases, with 11 bases left between them. The CDR3 region is CASSALGPYEQYF. The CDR3, as DNA: TGTGCCAGCAGCGCCCTAGGGCCCTACGAGCAGTACTTC.

This clone has only one observation. This chain joins TRBV7-6 and TRBJ1-5, with D uncertain. The CDR3 runs 13 residues. In germline, CDR1 is SGHVS, CDR2 FNYEAQ. Trimming cost V 1 base and J 2 bases, with 3 bases left between them. The CDR3 DNA reads as TGTGCCAGCAGCTTAGTTGGCAATCAGCCCCAGCATTTT. This encodes CASSLVGNQPQHF. The full variable domain, completed using reference TRBV7-6 and TRBJ1-5, is GAGVSQSPRYKVTKRGQDVALRCDPISGHVSLYWYRQALGQGPEFLTYFNYEAQQDKSGLPNDRFSAERPEGSISTLTIQRTEQRDSAMYRCASSLVGNQPQHFGDGTRLSIL.

The table lists this clone with a few counts. The V gene is TRBV27, the J gene TRBJ1-1; D is undetermined. This CDR3 spans 13 amino acids. V lost 5 bases and J 4 bases, leaving 11 bases between the germline ends. Germline V CDR1 and CDR2: MNHEY, SMNVEV (reference sequence). The CDR3 region has the DNA TGTGCCAGCAGTAGGGCGTTTAGCACTGAAGCTTTCTTT. It specifies CASSRAFSTEAFF.

V gene TRBV30 combines with J gene TRBJ2-7; D unresolved. Germline V gives CDR1 GTSNPN, CDR2 SVGIG (reference sequence). V lost 2 bases to trimming and J lost 5 bases, with 13 bases between them. This CDR3 is 13 amino acids long. This chain's CDR3 is CAWSKGVGNEQYF. In DNA form, the CDR3 reads TGTGCCTGGAGTAAGGGTGTGGGTAACGAGCAGTACTTC.

This sequence joins TRBV19 and TRBJ2-6; 8 bases match TRBD1. V lost 6 bases to trimming and J lost 0 bases; unmatched junction nucleotides: 4. Germline CDR1 reads LNHDA; CDR2 reads SQIVND (reference sequence). The CDR3 is 16 amino acids. This CDR3 is CASRQGADSGANVLTF. In DNA form, the CDR3 reads TGTGCCAGTAGGCAGGGGGCAGACTCTGGGGCCAACGTCCTGACTTTC.

The V gene is TRBV7-9, the J gene TRBJ2-1, with TRBD1 matching 12 bases. Germline loops: CDR1 SEHNR, CDR2 FQNEAQ (reference sequence). The trim removed 8 bases at V and 7 bases at J, leaving 9 bases unmatched. This CDR3 contains 15 residues. CDR3 sequence reads: CASGYRDRGQNEQFF. The CDR3 region has the DNA TGTGCCAGCGGATACCGGGACAGGGGGCAAAATGAGCAGTTCTTC.

J is TRBJ1-1 and V is TRBV10-3; D is uncertain. Looked up from germline, CDR1 is ENHRY and CDR2 is SYGVKD. This CDR3 has 15 residues. Deletions cut 0 bases from V and 1 base from J, with 9 bases between. This CDR3 is CAISESPFWNTEAFF. As DNA, the CDR3 is TGTGCCATCAGTGAGTCTCCCTTTTGGAACACTGAAGCTTTCTTT.

There are a few counts of this clone. In DNA form, the CDR3 reads TGTGCCAGCGGGCGGGCATCGAATAATTCACCCCTCCACTTT. Translation: CASGRASNNSPLHF. This chain links TRBV6-1 with TRBJ1-6; no firm D call. The ends were cut back, 8 bases at V and 5 bases at J, with 13 bases in the middle. From germline, CDR1 is MNHNS and CDR2 SASEGT. This CDR3 comprises 14 residues.

The rearrangement joins TRBV21-1 to TRBJ2-7; the table's D call of TRBD1 was not tested on the DNA. TRBV21-1 represents a pseudogene. The CDR3 extends over 15 amino acids. DNA of the CDR3: TGTGCCAGCAGCACGCCGACCATTCAGGGCTACGAGCAGTACTTC. Its protein is CASSTPTIQGYEQYF.

A few counts support this clone. This chain connects TRBV7-8 to TRBJ2-7, with D possibly being TRBD2 (7 bases). V was trimmed by 7 bases and J by 6 bases, leaving 25 bases between them. CDR3 size: 16 residues. Germline assignment: CDR1 SGHVS and CDR2 FQNEAQ. The CDR3 DNA follows: TGTGCCAGCACCCCCCGGGGTTGGGCAGGGGAGGGCGAGCAGTACTTC. This sequence encodes CASTPRGWAGEGEQYF.